The T cell receptor (beta chain) under discussion was sequenced for a study of healthy donors' naive CD4 and CD8 T cells. Naive T cells were sorted: CD4+CD8-CD45RO-CD45RA+ for CD4+, CD8+CD4-CD45RA+CD27bright for CD8+. TCR libraries were built from roughly 0.5 ug of total RNA by linear amplification. TCRdb independently ran MiXCR on the reads; one entry per CDR3 protein. The top ten hold 2% to 2.5% of the sample, which has about 180,000 distinct CDR3 sequences, 74% seen once. Regarding this clonotype: The antigen is unknown.

Whole-study results and caveats: CDR3 charge plus V and J genes appeared to account for around 12% of CD4/CD8 variance.

The specimen was naive CD4+ and CD8+ T cells sorted from blood, pooled from several donors. The sequence was obtained from a pool of human donors in good health; the sample pools cells from several healthy donors.

Here the CDR3 reads CASSRGWAYEQYF. The CDR3 DNA follows: TGTGCCAGCAGTCGCGGTTGGGCCTACGAGCAGTACTTC. The rearrangement uses TRBV14 and TRBJ2-7; D not certain. The CDR3 totals 13 residues. V was cut by 6 bases and J by 2 bases, with 11 bases left in between. Germline V gene data show CDR1 as SGHDN and CDR2 as FVKESK.